This passage covers 21 T cell receptor beta chains from one sample sequenced in a study of vaccination and CD4 T cells after COVID-19. Their antigens remain unidentified. Treatment defined: roughly ten-day PBMC culture with coronavirus spike peptide pools or control peptides (ViraFEST assay). Sequence data for DNA of cultured CD4+ T cells were generated by the Oncomine TCR Beta short-read assay. In TCRdb, the PCR reads were re-called with MiXCR into one record per CDR3 protein. The sample holds some 19,000 distinct CDR3 sequences, about two fifths seen once. Sequencing was done on a sample of cultured CD4+ T cells from blood. Source of these receptors: a human donor with COVID-19.

This clonotype has just one count. The rearrangement uses TRBV29-1 and TRBJ1-2, with D unresolved. V lost 6 bases, J lost 8 bases, and 10 bases lay in between. CDR3 length: 10 amino acids. The V gene's germline CDR1 is SQVTM and CDR2 ANQGSEA. CDR3 region: CSVAGSGYTF. The CDR3, as DNA: TGCAGCGTCGCCGGAAGCGGCTACACCTTC.

J is TRBJ1-1 and V is TRBV20-1; D unresolved. The CDR3 extends over 13 amino acids. V lost 0 bases and J 1 base, leaving 6 bases between the germline ends. Germline loops: CDR1 DFQATT, CDR2 SNEGSKA (reference sequence). CDR3 bases: TGCAGTGCTAGAGAGGCCCCGAACACTGAAGCTTTCTTT. Translating it yields CSAREAPNTEAFF.

The chain employs TRBV6-1 and TRBJ1-6; 8 bases line up with TRBD1. The V gene end was trimmed by 6 bases and the J gene end by 2 bases; junction bases not matched to a gene: 3. The length of the CDR3 is 15 residues. Per the germline V gene, CDR1 is MNHNS and CDR2 is SASEGT. DNA of the CDR3: TGTGCCAGCAGACAGACAGGGGCCTATAATTCACCCCTCCACTTT. Translated: CASRQTGAYNSPLHF.

The rearrangement links TRBV7-2 to TRBJ1-2, with 8 bases matching TRBD1. CDR1 is SGHTA and CDR2 is FQGNSA in the germline V gene. This CDR3 comprises 14 residues. Trimming took 3 bases from V and 8 from J; bases not matched to a gene: 8. This CDR3 is CASSLGQASSGYTF. CDR3 nucleotides: TGTGCCAGCAGCTTGGGACAGGCGTCCTCAGGCTACACCTTC.

This clonotype was detected only once. V and J are TRBV7-9 and TRBJ2-7, with 10 bases that match TRBD1. Looked up from germline, CDR1 is SEHNR and CDR2 is FQNEAQ (reference sequence). Trimming at V came to 3 bases and at J to 4 bases, leaving 6 bases not matched to a gene. This CDR3 contains 15 residues. The CDR3 loop is CASSLGGDRGYEQYF. DNA of the CDR3: TGTGCCAGCAGCTTGGGCGGGGACAGGGGATACGAGCAGTACTTC.

The rearrangement links TRBV2 to TRBJ2-1; D remains unclear. Trimming stripped 6 bases from V and 6 bases from J, with 6 bases between. The CDR3 runs 11 residues. CDR1 is SNHLY and CDR2 is FYNNEI in the germline V gene. CDR3 region: CASRAANEQFF. In nucleotides, the CDR3 is TGTGCCAGCAGGGCAGCCAATGAGCAGTTCTTC.

The chain couples TRBV5-5 to TRBJ2-6; D ambiguous. Trimming stripped 0 bases from V and 1 base from J, with 8 bases between. This CDR3 has 16 residues. Germline CDR1 and CDR2: SGHKS and YYEKEE (reference sequence). The CDR3 here is CASSLAVGSGANVLTF. CDR3 bases: TGTGCCAGCAGCTTGGCCGTCGGGTCTGGGGCCAACGTCCTGACTTTC.

In its sample, this clonotype was seen a few times. The rearrangement uses TRBV20-1 and TRBJ1-1, with a weak D call TRBD1 (5 bases). Germline assignment: CDR1 DFQATT and CDR2 SNEGSKA (reference sequence). Trimming removed 6 bases from V and 3 bases from J, with 14 bases in between. This CDR3 has 13 residues. The CDR3: CSASRGGDTEAFF. The CDR3 DNA follows: TGCAGTGCCTCGCGGGGAGGGGACACTGAAGCTTTCTTT.

In this sample, this clonotype turned up a few times. The rearrangement uses TRBV27 and TRBJ1-6; D not resolved. The CDR3 has 17 residues. Germline CDR1 and CDR2: MNHEY and SMNVEV (reference sequence). V was cut by 5 bases and J by 6 bases, with 20 bases left in between. For the CDR3, the DNA is TGTGCCAGCAGTGTCTCGACATGGGGTAACCTTAATTCACCCCTCCACTTT. Amino acid sequence: CASSVSTWGNLNSPLHF.

This clonotype was counted a few times. V and J are TRBV30 and TRBJ1-1, with a possible D match to TRBD1 (5 bases). CDR1 is GTSNPN and CDR2 is SVGIG in the germline V gene (reference sequence). V lost 0 bases and J lost 4, with 9 bases in between. The CDR3 totals 13 residues. CDR3 residues: CAWSVGGGTEAFF. The CDR3 region has the DNA TGTGCCTGGAGTGTGGGGGGAGGCACTGAAGCTTTCTTT.

V is TRBV20-1 and J is TRBJ2-3; no definite D call. Trimming took off 2 bases at V and 6 bases at J, with 12 bases between the two ends. The CDR3 length is 13 residues. Germline V gives CDR1 DFQATT, CDR2 SNEGSKA (reference sequence). CDR3 residues: CSARITVGDTQYF. The CDR3 DNA sequence: TGCAGTGCTAGAATTACGGTCGGGGATACGCAGTATTTT.

The V gene is TRBV2, the J gene TRBJ2-3; TRBD2 matches 13 bases. With V trimmed by 6 bases and J by 2 bases, 8 bases remained unmatched. Germline CDR1 reads SNHLY; CDR2 reads FYNNEI. The CDR3 has 17 amino acids. DNA for the CDR3: TGTGCCAGCAGAAGTCAACTAGCGGGGGGGAACACAGATACGCAGTATTTT. Protein: CASRSQLAGGNTDTQYF.

V and J are TRBV7-9 and TRBJ2-7, with TRBD2 matching 10 bases. The CDR3 extends over 19 amino acids. CDR1 and CDR2 from the germline V gene are SEHNR and FQNEAQ (reference sequence). Trimming at V came to 0 bases and at J to 0 bases, leaving 11 bases not matched to a gene. CDR3 nucleotides: TGTGCCAGCAGCTTAGCGCCTTCTAGCGGGGGATACCTCTCCTACGAGCAGTACTTC. Translated: CASSLAPSSGGYLSYEQYF.

The chain couples TRBV5-1 to TRBJ2-5; TRBD1 aligns across 9 bases. Trimming cost V 4 bases and J 3 bases; bases outside gene matches: 10. Germline V CDR1 and CDR2: SGHRS, YFSETQ. This CDR3 contains 16 residues. Here the CDR3 DNA reads TGCGCCAGCAGCCCTCGTTCCCGGGACAGGGAAGAGACCCAGTACTTC. Translation: CASSPRSRDREETQYF.

V and J are TRBV19 and TRBJ1-1; D unclear. Germline CDR1 is LNHDA and CDR2 is SQIVND (reference sequence). The CDR3 extends over 14 amino acids. V was clipped by 1 base and J by 4 bases, with 10 bases between them. CDR3 sequence reads: CASSIGAGGTEAFF. CDR3 nucleotide sequence: TGTGCCAGTAGTATAGGGGCCGGCGGCACTGAAGCTTTCTTT.

There are a few counts of this clonotype. The chain couples TRBV2 to TRBJ1-2; D gene uncertain. Between the trimmed V and J ends, which lost 5 bases and 2 bases, there was a span of 15 bases. The CDR3 is 15 amino acids. Germline V gives CDR1 SNHLY, CDR2 FYNNEI. CDR3 residues: CASSTRPALNYGYTF. The CDR3 DNA reads as TGTGCCAGCAGTACCCGTCCAGCCTTAAACTATGGCTACACCTTC.

V is TRBV6-5 and J is TRBJ1-5; TRBD1 matches 8 bases. V lost 4 bases and J lost 1; bases outside the gene matches: 6. CDR1 and CDR2 (germline): MNHEY, SVGAGI. CDR3 length equals 16 residues. The CDR3 loop reads CASSSADRGSNQPQHF. CDR3 nucleotide sequence: TGTGCCAGCAGTTCGGCCGACAGGGGAAGCAATCAGCCCCAGCATTTT.

The sample holds a few counts of this clonotype. The CDR3 DNA reads TGCAGTGCTGCACTAGCGGGGGGGCCCTGGGAAGAGACCCAGTACTTC. This gives the protein CSAALAGGPWEETQYF. The rearrangement uses TRBV20-1 and TRBJ2-5; the match to TRBD2 covers 13 bases. The V segment lost 5 bases and the J segment 3 bases; nucleotides outside the gene matches: 9. CDR3 length: 16 residues. Germline CDR1 is DFQATT and CDR2 is SNEGSKA (reference sequence).

As to this clonotype: The junction departs from the called germline gene at one end, perhaps through a read error. The chain carries TRBV27 and TRBJ1-2; weak D call: TRBD1 (6 bases). The CDR3 has 14 residues. CDR1 is MNHEY, CDR2 SMNVEV, per germline (reference sequence). The CDR3 loop is CASSHSGTPYSYTF. The CDR3 region has the DNA TGTGCCAGCTCACACTCCGGGACACCCTATAGCTACACCTTC.

The chain carries TRBV20-1 and TRBJ1-3; D gene ambiguous. The germline V gene has CDR1 DFQATT and CDR2 SNEGSKA (reference sequence). V lost 0 bases, J lost 4 bases, and 10 bases lay in between. CDR3 size: 14 residues. CDR3 residues: CSARDGLEGNTIYF. CDR3 nucleotides: TGCAGTGCTAGAGATGGCCTTGAGGGAAACACCATATATTTT.

CDR3 sequence: CASYRSGDYNEQFF. Here the CDR3 DNA reads TGTGCCAGCTACCGGAGCGGGGATTACAATGAGCAGTTCTTC. The chain carries TRBV7-9 and TRBJ2-1, with 7 bases matching TRBD2. Germline CDR1 SEHNR, CDR2 FQNEAQ (reference sequence). The CDR3 contains 14 residues. Trimming removed 8 bases from V and 4 bases from J; junction bases left unmatched: 8.